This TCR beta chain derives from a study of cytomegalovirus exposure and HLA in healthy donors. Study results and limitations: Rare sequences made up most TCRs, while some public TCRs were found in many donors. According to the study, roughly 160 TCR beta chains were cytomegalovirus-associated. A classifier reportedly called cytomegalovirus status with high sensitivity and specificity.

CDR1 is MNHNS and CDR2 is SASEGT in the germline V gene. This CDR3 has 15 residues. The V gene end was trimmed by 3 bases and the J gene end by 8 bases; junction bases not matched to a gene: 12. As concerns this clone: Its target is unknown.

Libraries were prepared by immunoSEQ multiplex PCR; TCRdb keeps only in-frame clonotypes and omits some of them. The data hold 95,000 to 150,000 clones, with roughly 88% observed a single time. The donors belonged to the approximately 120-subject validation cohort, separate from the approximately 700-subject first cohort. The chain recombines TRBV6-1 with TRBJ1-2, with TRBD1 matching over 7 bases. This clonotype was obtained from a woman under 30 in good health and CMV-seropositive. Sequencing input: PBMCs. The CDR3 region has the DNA TGTGCCAGCAGTGAGGGTGCGGGCAGGGGGATGGGCTACACCTTC. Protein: CASSEGAGRGMGYTF.